This T cell receptor (beta chain) was captured by sequencing in a study of Ad26.COV2.S vaccination and SARS-CoV-2 variants. About the study: Donor was assigned to the Ad26.COV2.S arm of trial COV1001. Intramuscularly, Ad26.COV2.S was given either once or twice, 56 days apart.

Treatment in this sample: 19 received Ad26.COV2.S at low or high dose, single or two shots; roughly 5 received placebo; per-sample allocation not given. Specimens were obtained on day 63 following the first vaccine or placebo injection. TCRdb keeps only in-frame clones here, not all; method: immunoSEQ multiplex PCR. Seen here are over 400,000 clones, 85% to 90% observed once, and the top ten hold around 2.5%. As for this clone: Its target is not known.

Overall study findings and caveats: Spike-specific CD8+ and CD4+ T cell responses reportedly showed substantial breadth after vaccination. With respect to non-spike TCR breadth, vaccine and placebo recipients were similar.

The receptor's source is a person between 18 and 60 years old who received the Ad26.COV2.S COVID-19 vaccine or a placebo. The material was peripheral blood, obtained in a trial of Ad26.COV2.S vaccine versus placebo.

The CDR3 reads CARGEGASTDTQYF. The CDR3 nucleotides read TGTGCCAGGGGGGAGGGTGCTAGCACAGATACGCAGTATTTT. The chain carries TRBV6-5 and TRBJ2-3; the match to TRBD2 covers 7 bases. V shed 9 bases and J 0 bases; nucleotides not matched to a gene: 6. The germline CDR1 and CDR2 sequences are MNHEY and SVGAGI. This CDR3 contains 14 residues.